The 26 T cell receptor beta chains below come from one sample, sequenced in a study of monozygotic twins with inflammatory bowel disease. TCRdb re-called the 5' RACE reads and catalogs CDR3 proteins one per entry, DNA excluded. Recorded for this sample: fewer than 200,000 distinct CDR3 sequences. The specimen was blood. These receptors all come from a human donor with ulcerative colitis or Crohn's disease, or a healthy co-twin of an affected twin (not recorded which).

V usage is TRBV7-9 and J usage is TRBJ2-3; TCRdb picks TRBD2, but there is no DNA to check that call. Germline V gives CDR1 SEHNR, CDR2 FQNEAQ (reference sequence). The CDR3 has 16 residues. CDR3 sequence reads: CASSLPPSGGTDTQYF.

J is TRBJ1-1 and V is TRBV20-1. CDR1 is DFQATT and CDR2 is SNEGSKA in the germline V gene (reference sequence). The CDR3 consists of 11 residues. The CDR3 protein is CSARVLTEAFF.

CDR3 loop: CAISEGQAKNMQYF. The chain recombines TRBV10-3 with TRBJ2-4; checking the TCRdb D call of TRBD1 is not possible without DNA. The CDR3 runs 14 residues. In germline, CDR1 is ENHRY, CDR2 SYGVKD.

The V gene is TRBV7-2, the J gene TRBJ1-1; the TCRdb D gene call, TRBD1, has no DNA to confirm it. The CDR3 covers 13 residues. Germline V gene data show CDR1 as SGHTA and CDR2 as FQGNSA. The CDR3 region is CASSSPQNTEAFF.

The chain carries TRBV20-1 and TRBJ2-3. In germline, CDR1 is DFQATT, CDR2 SNEGSKA (reference sequence). This CDR3 has 12 amino acids. The chain's CDR3 is CSALTSTDTQYF.

The chain has TRBV7-9 and TRBJ2-1; TCRdb reports TRBD1, a call that lacks DNA to check it against. This CDR3 is built from 16 residues. The germline V gene has CDR1 SEHNR and CDR2 FQNEAQ (reference sequence). The CDR3 loop is CASRGTREITYNEQFF. Using reference TRBV7-9 and TRBJ2-1 for the parts outside the CDR3, the full variable domain is DTGVSQNPRHKITKRGQNVTFRCDPISEHNRLYWYRQTLGQGPEFLTYFQNEAQLEKSRLLSDRFSAERPKGSFSTLEIQRTEQGDSAMYLCASRGTREITYNEQFFGPGTRLTVL.

This chain uses TRBV5-4 with TRBJ1-2; TCRdb selects TRBD1, and the lack of DNA leaves this call unchecked. The CDR3 is 16 residues long. From germline, CDR1 is SGHNT and CDR2 YYREEE (reference sequence). This CDR3 is CASSLGQGVSRDGYTF.

CDR3: CASSLLAANTGELFF. This chain uses TRBV7-2 with TRBJ2-2; TCRdb returns TRBD2, unconfirmable since there is no DNA. The CDR3 is made up of 15 amino acids. The germline V gene encodes CDR1 SGHTA and CDR2 FQGNSA. The full variable domain, with the rest looked up from reference TRBV7-2 and TRBJ2-2, is GAGVSQSPSNKVTEKGKDVELRCDPISGHTALYWYRQSLGQGLEFLIYFQGNSAPDKSGLPSDRFSAERTGGSVSTLTIQRTQQEDSAVYLCASSLLAANTGELFFGEGSRLTVL.

The chain recombines TRBV5-1 with TRBJ2-7; TCRdb picks TRBD1, but there is no DNA to check that call. CDR3 length: 14 residues. CDR1 and CDR2 (germline): SGHRS, YFSETQ. CDR3 amino acids: CASSSGGSYYEQYF.

CDR3 loop: CSVGGGSSGANVLTF. This rearrangement joins TRBV20-1 to TRBJ2-6; TCRdb calls TRBD1, which cannot be checked without DNA. Germline lookup yields CDR1 DFQATT and CDR2 SNEGSKA (reference sequence). The CDR3 consists of 15 residues.

J is TRBJ2-1 and V is TRBV11-2; TCRdb gives TRBD2 as the D gene, but with no DNA this cannot be confirmed. CDR1 SGHAT and CDR2 FQNNGV come from the germline V gene. There are 12 residues in the CDR3. The CDR3: CASSNSLVSQFF.

The chain uses TRBV5-1 and TRBJ2-1; absent DNA, TCRdb's TRBD2 call cannot be checked. The CDR3 sequence is 15 residues long. Germline lookup yields CDR1 SGHRS and CDR2 YFSETQ. The CDR3 loop reads CASSKGLAEYNEQFF.

The chain is built from TRBV6-2 or TRBV6-3 and TRBJ1-1. This CDR3 contains 13 residues. Looked up from germline, CDR1 is MNHEY and CDR2 is SVGEGT. This chain's CDR3 is CASSYSANTEAFF.

The V call is TRBV3-1, the J call TRBJ2-5; checking the TCRdb D call of TRBD2 is not possible without DNA. The CDR3 totals 13 residues. Germline V gene data show CDR1 as LGHDT and CDR2 as YNNKEL (reference sequence). CDR3 amino acids: CASSQEPPRTQYF.

The gene calls are TRBV7-2 and TRBJ2-5; TCRdb reports TRBD1, a call that lacks DNA to check it against. The CDR3 sequence is 14 residues long. Germline V lookup: CDR1 SGHTA, CDR2 FQGNSA. The CDR3 region is CASSLDRGVETQYF.

This chain connects TRBV11-1 to TRBJ2-3; the D call from TCRdb, TRBD1, cannot be confirmed without DNA. Germline CDR1 is SGHAT and CDR2 is FQDESV (reference sequence). The CDR3 consists of 15 residues. CDR3 loop: CASSPAGRGTDTQYF.

The rearrangement uses TRBV18 and TRBJ2-5; the D call of TRBD1 rests on TCRdb alone, since no DNA is present to check it. Germline CDR1 reads KGHSH; CDR2 reads LQKENI. The CDR3 extends over 14 amino acids. CDR3: CASSPVQGMETQYF.

The rearrangement joins TRBV20-1 to TRBJ2-6; TCRdb's D call, TRBD2, is unchecked because there is no DNA. The CDR3 extends over 16 amino acids. From germline, CDR1 is DFQATT and CDR2 SNEGSKA (reference sequence). CDR3 protein: CSAREDFFSGANVLTF.

This chain connects TRBV12-3 or TRBV12-4 to TRBJ1-2. The CDR3 has 13 residues. The CDR3 loop reads CASSLDRNYGYTF.

The chain combines TRBV29-1 with TRBJ2-1; the D call of TRBD2 rests on TCRdb alone, since no DNA is present to check it. The length of the CDR3 is 19 residues. CDR1 and CDR2 from the germline V gene are SQVTM and ANQGSEA. CDR3 residues: CSVVGTSGARTLTYNEQFF.

CDR3 in amino acids: CASSQAGTGERNIQYF. The chain uses TRBV3-1 and TRBJ2-4; TCRdb lists TRBD1, though no DNA is available to test this call. CDR1 and CDR2 (germline): LGHDT, YNNKEL (reference sequence). The CDR3 consists of 16 residues. The full variable domain, its missing parts supplied by reference TRBV3-1 and TRBJ2-4, is DTAVSQTPKYLVTQMGNDKSIKCEQNLGHDTMYWYKQDSKKFLKIMFSYNNKELIINETVPNRFSPKSPDKAHLNLHINSLELGDSAVYFCASSQAGTGERNIQYFGAGTRLSVL.

The chain carries TRBV5-1 and TRBJ2-6; with no DNA, the TCRdb D assignment of TRBD2 cannot be verified. The CDR3 has 16 residues. CDR1 and CDR2 (germline): SGHRS, YFSETQ. The CDR3 spells CASSLLRGSGANVLTF.

The chain has TRBV18 and TRBJ1-1. The CDR3 spans 15 residues. Germline lookup yields CDR1 KGHSH and CDR2 LQKENI. The CDR3 sequence: CASSPRGSRNTEAFF.

The chain's CDR3 is CASSLASSSNTEAFF. The chain employs TRBV5-1 and TRBJ1-1. This CDR3 comprises 15 residues. Germline CDR1 reads SGHRS; CDR2 reads YFSETQ.

This chain joins TRBV20-1 and TRBJ2-7. Looked up from germline, CDR1 is DFQATT and CDR2 is SNEGSKA (reference sequence). The CDR3 is made up of 14 amino acids. This chain's CDR3 is CSARELAEPYEQYF.

CDR3 sequence: CASSLGGGNSPLHF. V and J are TRBV7-9 and TRBJ1-6; TCRdb outputs TRBD1, but without DNA this stays unchecked. The germline V gene encodes CDR1 SEHNR and CDR2 FQNEAQ (reference sequence). CDR3 length: 14 amino acids.